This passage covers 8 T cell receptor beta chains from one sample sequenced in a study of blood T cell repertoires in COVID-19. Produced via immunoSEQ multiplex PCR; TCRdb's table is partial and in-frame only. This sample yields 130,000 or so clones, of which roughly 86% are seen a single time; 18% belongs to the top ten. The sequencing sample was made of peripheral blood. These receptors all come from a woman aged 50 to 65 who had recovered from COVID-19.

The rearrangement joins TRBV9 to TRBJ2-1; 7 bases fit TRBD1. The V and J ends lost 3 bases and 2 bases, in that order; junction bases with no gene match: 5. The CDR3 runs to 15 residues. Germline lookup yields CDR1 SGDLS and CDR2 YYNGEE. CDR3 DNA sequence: TGTGCCAGCAGCGCACAGGGGCTAGCCTACAATGAGCAGTTCTTC. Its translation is CASSAQGLAYNEQFF.

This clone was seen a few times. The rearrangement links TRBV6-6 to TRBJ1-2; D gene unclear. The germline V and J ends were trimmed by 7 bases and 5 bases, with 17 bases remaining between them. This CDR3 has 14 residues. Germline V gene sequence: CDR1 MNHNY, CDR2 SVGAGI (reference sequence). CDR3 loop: CASIPGSAGYGYTF. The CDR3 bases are TGTGCCAGCATCCCGGGATCCGCTGGGTATGGCTACACCTTC.

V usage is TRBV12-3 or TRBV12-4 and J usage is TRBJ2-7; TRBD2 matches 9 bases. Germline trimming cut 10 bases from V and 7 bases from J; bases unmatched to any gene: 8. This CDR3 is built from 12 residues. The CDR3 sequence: CATSSGTWEQYF. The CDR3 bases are TGTGCCACGTCTAGCGGGACCTGGGAGCAGTACTTC.

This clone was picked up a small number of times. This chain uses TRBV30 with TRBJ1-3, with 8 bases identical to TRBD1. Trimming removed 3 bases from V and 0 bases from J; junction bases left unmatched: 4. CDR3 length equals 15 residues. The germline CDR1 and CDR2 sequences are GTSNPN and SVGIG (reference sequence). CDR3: CAWSRTGSSGNTIYF. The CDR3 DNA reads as TGTGCCTGGAGCCGGACAGGGAGCTCTGGAAACACCATATATTTT.

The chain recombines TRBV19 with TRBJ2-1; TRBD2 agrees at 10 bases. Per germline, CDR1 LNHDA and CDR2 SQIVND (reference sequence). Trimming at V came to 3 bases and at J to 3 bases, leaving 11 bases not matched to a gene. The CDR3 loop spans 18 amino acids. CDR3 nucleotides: TGTGCCAGTAGTATTAGGGCTAGCGGGGGAGGGATCTACAATGAGCAGTTCTTC. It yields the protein CASSIRASGGGIYNEQFF.

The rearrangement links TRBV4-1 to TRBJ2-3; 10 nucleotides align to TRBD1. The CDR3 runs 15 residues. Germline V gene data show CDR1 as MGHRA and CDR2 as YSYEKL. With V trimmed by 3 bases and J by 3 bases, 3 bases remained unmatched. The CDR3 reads CASSHRDRGTDTQYF. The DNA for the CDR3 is TGCGCCAGCAGCCACCGGGACAGGGGAACAGATACGCAGTATTTT.

Written as DNA, the CDR3 is TGTGCCAGCAGCCAGTCTAGCGGGGGGGTCGTCGGAGCCCAGTACTTC. Translation gives CASSQSSGGVVGAQYF. The rearrangement joins TRBV3-1 (or the pseudogene TRBV3-2) to TRBJ2-5; TRBD2 agrees at 12 bases. CDR3 size: 16 residues. Germline CDR1 is LGHDT and CDR2 is YNNKEL (reference sequence). The V and J ends lost 3 bases and 9 bases, in that order; junction bases with no gene match: 11.

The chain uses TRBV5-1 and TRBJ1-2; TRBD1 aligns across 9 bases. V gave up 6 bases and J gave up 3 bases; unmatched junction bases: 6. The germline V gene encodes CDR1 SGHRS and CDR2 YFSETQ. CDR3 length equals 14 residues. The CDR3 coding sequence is TGCGCCAGCACCCTTACAGGGGGCGACTATGGCTACACCTTC. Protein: CASTLTGGDYGYTF.